This T cell receptor (beta chain) is drawn from a study of blood T cell repertoires in COVID-19. Germline lookup yields CDR1 LGHDT and CDR2 YNNKEL (reference sequence). Trimming cost V 4 bases and J 1 base, with 16 bases left between them. This CDR3 is 16 amino acids long. This clone has only one observation. Clones were read by immunoSEQ multiplex PCR, and TCRdb kept only the in-frame ones, dropping some. The sample shows approximately 140,000 clones, approximately 90% of them seen only once. This chain connects TRBV3-1 (or the pseudogene TRBV3-2) to TRBJ2-5, with a tentative D call TRBD2 (6 bases). The sequence was obtained from a human donor with COVID-19, enrolled during active disease. The donor label of this sample is uncertain. The material sequenced was peripheral blood. The CDR3 bases are TGTGCCAGCAGCCGAGGGGACGGGGGACCCCAAGAGACCCAGTACTTC. Translated, it gives CASSRGDGGPQETQYF.